This T cell receptor beta chain was sequenced for a study of molecular identifiers for immune sequencing clone quantification. Study results and caveats: Should identical TCR molecules share a barcode, the sizes of highly expanded clones could be underestimated.

MiXCR, applied by TCRdb to the PCR reads, yields one record per CDR3 protein. In the table there are about 640,000 distinct CDR3 sequences, about 20% of which are singletons. The table lists this clonotype with many counts. Its target is not known. Between roughly 18,000 and 1,100,000 sorted cells, with 10%, 30% or 50% RNA, yielded naive CD8 libraries. CDR3 size: 18 residues. The germline V and J ends were trimmed by 7 bases and 0 bases, with 24 bases remaining between them. Looked up from germline, CDR1 is LNHDA and CDR2 is SQIVND (reference sequence). The chain combines TRBV19 with TRBJ1-1; D perhaps matches TRBD1 (5 bases). This clonotype was obtained from a human donor in good health. Some libraries in this study had Jurkat cell RNA spiked in. Sequencing was performed on naive CD8+ T cells from blood, with Jurkat cell RNA spiked in. The subset denotes: FACS-sorted CD8+CD4-CCR7+CD45RA+ naive T cells. The CDR3 nucleotides are TGTGCCAGTACCGAGTTGGCAGGGTGGGGAATAATGAACACTGAAGCTTTCTTT. Translated, it gives CASTELAGWGIMNTEAFF.